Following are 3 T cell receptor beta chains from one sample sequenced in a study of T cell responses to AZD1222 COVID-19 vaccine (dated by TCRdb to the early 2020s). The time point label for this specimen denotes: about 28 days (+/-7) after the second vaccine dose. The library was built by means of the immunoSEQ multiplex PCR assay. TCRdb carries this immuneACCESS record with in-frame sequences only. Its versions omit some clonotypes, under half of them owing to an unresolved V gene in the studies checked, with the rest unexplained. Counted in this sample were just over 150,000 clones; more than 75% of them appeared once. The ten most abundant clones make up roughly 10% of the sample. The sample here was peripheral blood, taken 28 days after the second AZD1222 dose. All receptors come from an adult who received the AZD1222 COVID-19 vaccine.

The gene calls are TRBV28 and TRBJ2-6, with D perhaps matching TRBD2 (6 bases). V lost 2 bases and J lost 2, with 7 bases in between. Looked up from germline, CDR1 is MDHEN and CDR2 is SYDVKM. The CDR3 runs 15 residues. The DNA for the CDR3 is TGTGCCAGCAGTTTAGGGGGGACTGGGGCCAACGTCCTGACTTTC. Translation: CASSLGGTGANVLTF.

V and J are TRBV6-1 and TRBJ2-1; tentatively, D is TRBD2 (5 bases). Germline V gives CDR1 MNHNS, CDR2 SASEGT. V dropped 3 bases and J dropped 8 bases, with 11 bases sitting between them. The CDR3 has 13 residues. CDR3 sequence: CASSDRGNYEQFF. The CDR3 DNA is TGTGCCAGCAGTGACCGAGGGAACTATGAGCAGTTCTTC.

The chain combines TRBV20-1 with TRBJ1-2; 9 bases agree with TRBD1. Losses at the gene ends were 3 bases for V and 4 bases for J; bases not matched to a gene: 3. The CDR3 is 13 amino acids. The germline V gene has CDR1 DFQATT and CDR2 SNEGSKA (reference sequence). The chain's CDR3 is CSASWDRVYGYTF. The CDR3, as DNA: TGCAGTGCTAGTTGGGACAGGGTCTATGGCTACACCTTC.